Following are 7 T cell receptor beta chains from one sample sequenced in a study of cytomegalovirus exposure and HLA in healthy donors. PCR primers comprised 60 Vbeta and 13 Jbeta primers. Sequencing used immunoSEQ multiplex PCR; TCRdb keeps in-frame clones, though not all of them. The data hold around 200,000 clones, with approximately 83% observed a single time. Source material: PBMCs. The receptors come from a woman between 45 and 65 years old in good health and CMV-seropositive.

This clone was counted only a few times. The chain is built from TRBV7-2 and TRBJ1-2, with D possibly TRBD1 on 6 matching bases. The CDR3 runs 14 residues. Germline CDR1 is SGHTA and CDR2 is FQGNSA. V lost 3 bases and J 0 bases, leaving 8 bases between the germline ends. The CDR3 reads CASSFNRANYGYTF. As DNA, the CDR3 is TGTGCCAGCAGCTTCAACAGGGCTAACTATGGCTACACCTTC.

In this sample, this clone turned up once. The gene calls are TRBV27 and TRBJ1-2; 12 bases are shared with TRBD1. V gave up 6 bases and J gave up 4 bases; unmatched junction bases: 12. Germline CDR1 and CDR2: MNHEY and SMNVEV (reference sequence). This CDR3 region has 17 residues. The CDR3 DNA reads TGTGCCAGCAGACAAAATTTGGGGACAGGGGGCGGCTATGGCTACACCTTC. The encoded protein is CASRQNLGTGGGYGYTF.

In this sample, this clone turned up a few times. The chain recombines TRBV7-2 with TRBJ2-7, with 9 nucleotides matching TRBD1. The CDR3 covers 14 residues. V shed 3 bases and J 4 bases; nucleotides not matched to a gene: 4. Germline V gives CDR1 SGHTA, CDR2 FQGNSA. Here the CDR3 DNA reads TGTGCCAGCAGCTTGGACAGGGGTCGGTACGAGCAGTACTTC. This codes for CASSLDRGRYEQYF. Together with reference TRBV7-2 and TRBJ2-7, the CDR3 gives the full variable domain: GAGVSQSPSNKVTEKGKDVELRCDPISGHTALYWYRQSLGQGLEFLIYFQGNSAPDKSGLPSDRFSAERTGGSVSTLTIQRTQQEDSAVYLCASSLDRGRYEQYFGPGTRLTVT.

The rearrangement uses TRBV2 and TRBJ1-6, with 9 nucleotides matching TRBD1. The junction had 6 bases not matched to a gene; V was cut back by 6 bases and J by 9 bases. The CDR3 runs to 14 residues. Germline assignment: CDR1 SNHLY and CDR2 FYNNEI. The CDR3: CASRGQGRGSPLHF. The CDR3 region has the DNA TGTGCCAGCAGGGGACAGGGACGGGGTTCACCCCTCCACTTT.

In this sample, this clone turned up a few times. V and J are TRBV30 and TRBJ1-1; 11 bases agree with TRBD1. The J segment lost 3 bases and the V segment lost 2 bases, leaving 11 bases of the junction unmatched. The CDR3 is 17 amino acids. CDR1 and CDR2 from the germline V gene are GTSNPN and SVGIG (reference sequence). CDR3 amino acids: CAWSRDRGIRADTEAFF. The CDR3 nucleotides are TGTGCCTGGAGTAGGGACAGGGGGATTAGAGCGGACACTGAAGCTTTCTTT.

The chain couples TRBV5-5 to TRBJ2-7; 7 bases align to TRBD2. Germline V gene sequence: CDR1 SGHKS, CDR2 YYEKEE (reference sequence). V lost 3 bases, J lost 9 bases, and 9 bases stayed unmatched. This CDR3 has 13 residues. This chain's CDR3 is CASSYKGGLGQYF. CDR3 DNA sequence: TGTGCCAGCAGCTATAAGGGAGGGCTCGGGCAGTACTTC.

This chain uses TRBV7-2 with TRBJ2-5, with D maybe TRBD2 (6 bases). V gave up 0 bases and J gave up 4 bases, with 9 bases separating them. The CDR3 is 14 amino acids. CDR1 SGHTA and CDR2 FQGNSA come from the germline V gene. The CDR3 DNA reads TGTGCCAGCAGCTTAGCGGGACTCGGAGAGACCCAGTACTTC. Its protein product is CASSLAGLGETQYF.